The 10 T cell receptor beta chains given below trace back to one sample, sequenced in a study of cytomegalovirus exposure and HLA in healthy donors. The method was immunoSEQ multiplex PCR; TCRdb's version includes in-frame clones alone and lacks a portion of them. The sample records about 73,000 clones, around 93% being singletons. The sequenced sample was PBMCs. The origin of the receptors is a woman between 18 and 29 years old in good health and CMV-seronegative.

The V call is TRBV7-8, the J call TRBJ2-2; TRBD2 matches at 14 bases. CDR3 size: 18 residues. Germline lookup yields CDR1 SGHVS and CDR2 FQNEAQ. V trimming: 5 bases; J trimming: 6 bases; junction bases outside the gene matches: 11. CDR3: CASSERLAGGPLSGELFF. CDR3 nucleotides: TGTGCCAGCAGCGAAAGACTAGCGGGGGGGCCATTGTCCGGGGAGCTGTTTTTT.

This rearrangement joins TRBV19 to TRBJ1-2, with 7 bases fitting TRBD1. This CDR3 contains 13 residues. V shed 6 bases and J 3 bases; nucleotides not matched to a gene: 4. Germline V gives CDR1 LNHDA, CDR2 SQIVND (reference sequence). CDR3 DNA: TGTGCCAGTAGCACAGGGGCAGACTATGGCTACACCTTC. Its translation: CASSTGADYGYTF.

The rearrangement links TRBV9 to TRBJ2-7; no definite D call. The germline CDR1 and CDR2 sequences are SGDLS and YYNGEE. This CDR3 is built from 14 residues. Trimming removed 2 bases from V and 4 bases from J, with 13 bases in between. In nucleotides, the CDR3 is TGTGCCAGCAGCGTGGGCAGCTTAGGATACGAGCAGTACTTC. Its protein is CASSVGSLGYEQYF.

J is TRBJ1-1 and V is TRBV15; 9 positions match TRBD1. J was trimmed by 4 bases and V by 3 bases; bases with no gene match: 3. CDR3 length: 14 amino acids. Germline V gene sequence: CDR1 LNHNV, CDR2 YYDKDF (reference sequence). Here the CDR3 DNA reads TGTGCCACCAGCAGGGGACAGGGTGGCACTGAAGCTTTCTTT. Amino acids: CATSRGQGGTEAFF.

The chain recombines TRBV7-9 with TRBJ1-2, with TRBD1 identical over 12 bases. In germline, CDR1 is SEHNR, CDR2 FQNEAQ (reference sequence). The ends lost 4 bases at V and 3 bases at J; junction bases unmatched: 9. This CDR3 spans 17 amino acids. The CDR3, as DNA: TGTGCCAGCAGCTCATGGGACAGGGGGCCGACTGACTATGGCTACACCTTC. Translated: CASSSWDRGPTDYGYTF.

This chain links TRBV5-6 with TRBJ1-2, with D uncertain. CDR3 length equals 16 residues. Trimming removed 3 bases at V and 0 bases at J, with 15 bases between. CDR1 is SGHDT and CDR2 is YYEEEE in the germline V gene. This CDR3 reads CASSSLTDLANYGYTF. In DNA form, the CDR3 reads TGTGCCAGCAGCTCGTTGACGGACTTAGCTAACTATGGCTACACCTTC. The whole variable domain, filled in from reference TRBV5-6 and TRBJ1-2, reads DAGVTQSPTHLIKTRGQQVTLRCSPKSGHDTVSWYQQALGQGPQFIFQYYEEEERQRGNFPDRFSGHQFPNYSSELNVNALLLGDSALYLCASSSLTDLANYGYTFGSGTRLTVV.

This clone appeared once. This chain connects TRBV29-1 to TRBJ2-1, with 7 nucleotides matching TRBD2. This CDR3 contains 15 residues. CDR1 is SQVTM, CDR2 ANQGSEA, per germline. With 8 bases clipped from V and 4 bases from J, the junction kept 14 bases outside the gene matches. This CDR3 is CSFGIGGSWYNEQFF. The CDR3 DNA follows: TGCAGCTTCGGTATCGGCGGGAGTTGGTACAATGAGCAGTTCTTC.

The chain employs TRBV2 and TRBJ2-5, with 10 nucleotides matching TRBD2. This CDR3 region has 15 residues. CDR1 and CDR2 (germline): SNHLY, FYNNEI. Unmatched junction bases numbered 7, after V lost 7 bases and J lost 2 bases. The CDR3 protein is CASTPSGRTQETQYF. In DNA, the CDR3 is TGTGCCAGCACACCTAGCGGGAGAACTCAAGAGACCCAGTACTTC.

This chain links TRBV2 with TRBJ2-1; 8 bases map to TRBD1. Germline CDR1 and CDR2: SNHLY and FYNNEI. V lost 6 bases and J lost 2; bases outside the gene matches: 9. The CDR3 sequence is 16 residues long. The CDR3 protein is CASSSVLTGAYNEQFF. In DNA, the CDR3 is TGTGCCAGCAGCAGCGTACTGACAGGGGCCTACAATGAGCAGTTCTTC. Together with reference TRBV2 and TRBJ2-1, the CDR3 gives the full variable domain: EPEVTQTPSHQVTQMGQEVILRCVPISNHLYFYWYRQILGQKVEFLVSFYNNEISEKSEIFDDQFSVERPDGSNFTLKIRSTKLEDSAMYFCASSSVLTGAYNEQFFGPGTRLTVL.

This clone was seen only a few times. The DNA for the CDR3 is TGTGCCAGCAGTTACACCGTCAGGGACTATGGCTACACCTTC. This translates into CASSYTVRDYGYTF. The genes are TRBV6-6 and TRBJ1-2; D perhaps matches TRBD1 (5 bases). V lost 2 bases to trimming and J lost 3 bases, with 10 bases between them. Per the germline V gene, CDR1 is MNHNY and CDR2 is SVGAGI (reference sequence). This CDR3 has 14 residues.